These 31 T cell receptor beta chains originate from one sample sequenced in a study of Tregs in tolerant kidney transplant recipients. Sequencing used immunoSEQ multiplex PCR; TCRdb keeps in-frame clones, though not all of them. The data hold 85,000 to 90,000 clones, with 90% to 95% observed a single time. Sequenced input: CD8+ T cells from blood. Source of these receptors: a human donor in good health.

The V and J genes are TRBV6-5 and TRBJ2-2; the D is unclear. Germline V lookup: CDR1 MNHEY, CDR2 SVGAGI. This CDR3 comprises 11 residues. V shed 8 bases and J shed 7 bases, with 8 bases lying between them. CDR3 in amino acids: CASQRGGELFF. The DNA of the CDR3 is TGTGCCAGCCAGCGAGGCGGGGAGCTGTTTTTT.

Here the CDR3 DNA reads TGTGCCAGCAGTGAAACAGAAAACACTGAAGCTTTCTTT. Its protein is CASSETENTEAFF. J is TRBJ1-1 and V is TRBV6-1; D is undetermined. The V end was cut by 2 bases, the J end by 2 bases, with 6 bases between. Germline V gene lookup returns CDR1 MNHNS and CDR2 SASEGT. This CDR3 comprises 13 residues.

This clone was counted once. The chain recombines TRBV7-9 with TRBJ1-3, with D unclear. Germline V gene lookup returns CDR1 SEHNR and CDR2 FQNEAQ (reference sequence). Trimming shortened V by 8 bases and J by 2 bases, and 16 bases separated the two germline ends. The CDR3 totals 15 residues. CDR3 nucleotide sequence: TGTGCCAGCTTCCACAACCAGCTTCCTGGAAACACCATATATTTT. Protein sequence: CASFHNQLPGNTIYF.

The V call is TRBV7-9, the J call TRBJ1-1; TRBD1 matches 10 bases. CDR1 and CDR2 (germline): SEHNR, FQNEAQ (reference sequence). The CDR3 contains 14 residues. After removal of 3 bases from V and 6 bases from J, the junction contained 4 bases not matched to a gene. CDR3 bases: TGTGCCAGCAGCTTCGGGACAGGGGTGCCTGAAGCTTTCTTT. This encodes CASSFGTGVPEAFF.

The V call is TRBV15, the J call TRBJ2-7; D is possibly TRBD2 (5 bases). The V end was cut by 0 bases, the J end by 7 bases, with 13 bases between. CDR1 is LNHNV, CDR2 YYDKDF, per germline (reference sequence). This CDR3 region has 14 residues. In DNA, the CDR3 is TGTGCCACCAGCAGAGACGGGGTCAATTCGGAGCAGTACTTC. Translated: CATSRDGVNSEQYF.

This clone was seen just once. This chain links TRBV2 with TRBJ2-7, with 8 bases matching TRBD1. J was trimmed by 0 bases and V by 6 bases; bases with no gene match: 10. The CDR3 contains 16 residues. Germline CDR1 is SNHLY and CDR2 is FYNNEI. The CDR3 DNA reads TGTGCCAGCAGCCACCCCCGGGACAGGAGCTCCTACGAGCAGTACTTC. This codes for CASSHPRDRSSYEQYF. The full variable domain, completed using reference TRBV2 and TRBJ2-7, is EPEVTQTPSHQVTQMGQEVILRCVPISNHLYFYWYRQILGQKVEFLVSFYNNEISEKSEIFDDQFSVERPDGSNFTLKIRSTKLEDSAMYFCASSHPRDRSSYEQYFGPGTRLTVT.

This clone was observed a single time. This chain joins TRBV15 and TRBJ2-1; 10 positions agree with TRBD1. J gave up 6 bases and V 2 bases, and 4 bases lay outside the gene matches. The V gene's germline CDR1 is LNHNV and CDR2 YYDKDF (reference sequence). This CDR3 is built from 15 residues. The CDR3 DNA reads TGTGCCACCAGCAGACTCGGGACAGGGGTCAATGAGCAGTTCTTC. Translating gives CATSRLGTGVNEQFF.

CDR3 protein: CASTRARHWDGYTF. The CDR3 DNA reads as TGTGCCAGTACCCGGGCAAGACATTGGGATGGCTACACCTTC. V and J are TRBV19 and TRBJ1-2; no clear D gene. The V end lost 7 bases, the J end lost 6 bases, and 18 bases lay between the germline ends. Germline assignment: CDR1 LNHDA and CDR2 SQIVND (reference sequence). The CDR3 totals 14 residues.

The chain links TRBV19 to TRBJ1-3, with D unresolved. The CDR3 length is 17 residues. V lost 0 bases to trimming and J lost 0 bases, with 12 bases between them. From germline, CDR1 is LNHDA and CDR2 SQIVND (reference sequence). CDR3 protein: CASSIEGLFFSGNTIYF. CDR3 nucleotides: TGTGCCAGTAGTATAGAAGGCCTATTCTTCTCTGGAAACACCATATATTTT.

The chain is built from TRBV2 and TRBJ2-2; D unresolved. CDR1 is SNHLY and CDR2 is FYNNEI in the germline V gene. V was clipped by 6 bases and J by 7 bases, with 9 bases between them. CDR3 size: 12 residues. CDR3 protein: CASRALHGELFF. The CDR3 DNA is TGTGCCAGCAGGGCATTACACGGGGAGCTGTTTTTT. Full variable domain (missing parts from reference TRBV2 and TRBJ2-2): EPEVTQTPSHQVTQMGQEVILRCVPISNHLYFYWYRQILGQKVEFLVSFYNNEISEKSEIFDDQFSVERPDGSNFTLKIRSTKLEDSAMYFCASRALHGELFFGEGSRLTVL.

This chain uses TRBV6-6 with TRBJ2-7, with 8 nucleotides matching TRBD1. Germline V gene lookup returns CDR1 MNHNY and CDR2 SVGAGI (reference sequence). After removal of 10 bases from V and 2 bases from J, the junction contained 4 bases not matched to a gene. CDR3 length equals 12 residues. The CDR3 here is CATSDRAYEQYF. The CDR3 region has the DNA TGTGCCACCTCGGACAGGGCCTACGAGCAGTACTTC.

This chain uses TRBV7-9 with TRBJ2-3; TRBD2 aligns across 14 bases. J lost 4 bases, V lost 5 bases, and 5 bases had no gene match. The length of the CDR3 is 16 residues. Germline V gene data show CDR1 as SEHNR and CDR2 as FQNEAQ (reference sequence). The CDR3 here is CASSPWTSGRPDTQYF. CDR3 bases: TGTGCCAGCAGCCCCTGGACTAGCGGGAGGCCAGATACGCAGTATTTT.

This clone was observed once. The gene calls are TRBV4-1 and TRBJ2-7; 7 bases line up with TRBD2. The CDR3 is 16 amino acids. Germline values: CDR1 MGHRA, CDR2 YSYEKL. After removal of 0 bases from V and 3 bases from J, the junction contained 8 bases not matched to a gene. The CDR3 loop reads CASSQDAAGVNYEQYF. Written as DNA, the CDR3 is TGCGCCAGCAGCCAAGATGCCGCGGGAGTCAACTACGAGCAGTACTTC.

V and J are TRBV30 and TRBJ2-7; a possible D gene is TRBD2 (6 bases). The CDR3 has 12 residues. Trimming left V 0 bases short and J 4 bases short, with 7 bases between. Per the germline V gene, CDR1 is GTSNPN and CDR2 is SVGIG (reference sequence). The CDR3 loop is CAWSVLAYEQYF. DNA of the CDR3: TGTGCCTGGAGTGTACTAGCTTACGAGCAGTACTTC.

This clone was observed a single time. V and J are TRBV29-1 and TRBJ2-3, with 7 nucleotides matching TRBD2. Germline V gene lookup returns CDR1 SQVTM and CDR2 ANQGSEA. There are 14 residues in the CDR3. V shed 3 bases and J 1 base; nucleotides not matched to a gene: 4. CDR3 nucleotide sequence: TGCAGCGTTGATGGGAGGGCGGGCACAGATACGCAGTATTTT. This translates into CSVDGRAGTDTQYF.

The chain joins TRBV5-1 to TRBJ2-7; D uncertain. V was cut by 4 bases and J by 6 bases, with 17 bases left in between. Germline V lookup: CDR1 SGHRS, CDR2 YFSETQ. This CDR3 is built from 14 residues. The CDR3 region is CASSPIGSFGEQYF. DNA of the CDR3: TGCGCCAGCAGCCCGATAGGCTCGTTCGGCGAGCAGTACTTC.

V gene TRBV30 combines with J gene TRBJ2-7; 7 bases are a match to TRBD2. V shed 2 bases and J 0 bases; nucleotides not matched to a gene: 19. This CDR3 spans 19 amino acids. The germline gives CDR1 GTSNPN, CDR2 SVGIG (reference sequence). The CDR3 sequence: CAWSMSRDYYRKGSYEQYF. In DNA form, the CDR3 reads TGTGCCTGGAGTATGTCCCGGGACTACTACAGAAAGGGCTCCTACGAGCAGTACTTC.

The rearrangement joins TRBV4-1 to TRBJ1-1, with a possible D match to TRBD1 (6 bases). Trimming shortened V by 1 base and J by 5 bases, and 20 bases separated the two germline ends. CDR3 length: 17 residues. The V gene's germline CDR1 is MGHRA and CDR2 YSYEKL. CDR3: CASSQGAGAKWLTEAFF. The CDR3, as DNA: TGCGCCAGCAGCCAAGGCGCAGGGGCTAAATGGTTAACTGAAGCTTTCTTT.

CDR3 residues: CAISESLAGDTQYF. In DNA form, the CDR3 reads TGTGCCATCAGTGAGTCTCTAGCGGGGGATACGCAGTATTTT. This chain joins TRBV10-3 and TRBJ2-3, with 9 positions matching TRBD2. The ends lost 0 bases at V and 6 bases at J; junction bases unmatched: 1. CDR1 ENHRY and CDR2 SYGVKD come from the germline V gene. This CDR3 is 14 amino acids long.

The CDR3: CASSQDDSSTTANYGYTF. The CDR3 region has the DNA TGCGCCAGCAGCCAAGATGATAGTTCCACTACAGCTAACTATGGCTACACCTTC. V gene TRBV4-1 combines with J gene TRBJ1-2, with D unclear. CDR3 size: 18 residues. Germline V CDR1 and CDR2: MGHRA, YSYEKL. The V gene lost 0 bases and the J gene lost 0 bases, with 17 bases spanning the gap.

V and J are TRBV27 and TRBJ2-7; D is ambiguous. Germline V lookup: CDR1 MNHEY, CDR2 SMNVEV (reference sequence). This CDR3 has 15 amino acids. The ends were cut back, 3 bases at V and 4 bases at J, with 16 bases in the middle. The CDR3 sequence: CASSFSGRPLYEQYF. The CDR3 nucleotides read TGTGCCAGCAGTTTTTCGGGCAGGCCCCTGTACGAGCAGTACTTC.

This clone was recorded only once. This rearrangement joins TRBV7-9 to TRBJ1-2, with D maybe TRBD1 (5 bases). CDR3 length: 16 amino acids. The ends were cut back, 4 bases at V and 1 base at J, with 16 bases in the middle. Germline CDR1 SEHNR, CDR2 FQNEAQ (reference sequence). CDR3 amino acids: CASSSPGTVNNYGYTF. In DNA, the CDR3 is TGTGCCAGCAGCTCACCCGGGACGGTGAATAACTATGGCTACACCTTC.

A few counts support this clone. The V and J genes are TRBV6-1 and TRBJ2-1; D is perhaps TRBD2 (6 bases). The V gene lost 6 bases and the J gene lost 2 bases, with 14 bases spanning the gap. The germline V gene has CDR1 MNHNS and CDR2 SASEGT. CDR3 size: 15 residues. CDR3 sequence (DNA): TGTGCCAGCAGCCCTAGTGGCGGGACCTACAATGAGCAGTTCTTC. This sequence encodes CASSPSGGTYNEQFF.

This clone is a singleton in its sample. The gene calls are TRBV15 and TRBJ2-2; 9 bases agree with TRBD1. The V segment lost 5 bases and the J segment 3 bases; nucleotides outside the gene matches: 4. This CDR3 is built from 15 residues. Germline-derived CDR1 and CDR2 are LNHNV and YYDKDF (reference sequence). The CDR3 here is CATSEGQGDTGELFF. The CDR3 DNA reads as TGTGCCACCAGCGAGGGACAGGGAGACACCGGGGAGCTGTTTTTT.

The genes are TRBV4-2 and TRBJ2-2; D is perhaps TRBD2 (6 bases). Germline values: CDR1 LGHNA, CDR2 YNFKEQ. This CDR3 is built from 14 residues. V was pared by 1 base and J by 5 bases, with 8 bases between. The CDR3 protein is CASSQARGTGELFF. DNA of the CDR3: TGTGCCAGCAGCCAAGCGCGGGGAACCGGGGAGCTGTTTTTT.

V is TRBV11-2 and J is TRBJ2-3, with 9 bases fitting TRBD2. With 5 bases clipped from V and 1 base from J, the junction kept 4 bases outside the gene matches. CDR1 and CDR2 from the germline V gene are SGHAT and FQNNGV. There are 15 residues in the CDR3. CDR3 loop: CASSPRTSGTDTQYF. The CDR3 DNA reads TGTGCCAGCAGCCCCAGGACTAGCGGCACAGATACGCAGTATTTT. Combining the CDR3 with reference TRBV11-2 and TRBJ2-3 gives the whole variable domain EAGVAQSPRYKIIEKRQSVAFWCNPISGHATLYWYQQILGQGPKLLIQFQNNGVVDDSQLPKDRFSAERLKGVDSTLKIQPAKLEDSAVYLCASSPRTSGTDTQYFGPGTRLTVL.

A single count supports this clone. The chain has TRBV4-2 and TRBJ2-7; TRBD2 matches 7 bases. CDR1 and CDR2 from the germline V gene are LGHNA and YNFKEQ. J gave up 0 bases and V 4 bases, and 3 bases lay outside the gene matches. The CDR3 extends over 14 amino acids. The CDR3 DNA is TGTGCCAGCAGCCCTAGCGGAAGCTCCTACGAGCAGTACTTC. Translation: CASSPSGSSYEQYF.

This chain links TRBV6-5 with TRBJ1-5; 7 bases line up with TRBD1. J lost 11 bases, V lost 0 bases, and 10 bases had no gene match. The CDR3 length is 15 residues. Germline CDR1 reads MNHEY; CDR2 reads SVGAGI. This CDR3 is CASSYSGQTTVAQHF. For the CDR3, the DNA is TGTGCCAGCAGTTACTCGGGACAGACTACCGTGGCCCAGCATTTT.

This clone was picked up one time. The J gene is TRBJ1-2, the V gene TRBV25-1; TRBD1 aligns across 8 bases. With 4 bases clipped from V and 2 bases from J, the junction kept 12 bases outside the gene matches. Per germline, CDR1 MGHDK and CDR2 SYGVNS. This CDR3 has 17 residues. The CDR3, as DNA: TGTGCCAGCAGTGCCAATTGGGACAGGAATCGAAACTATGGCTACACCTTC. Residues: CASSANWDRNRNYGYTF.

The V gene is TRBV19, the J gene TRBJ2-1; D is possibly TRBD1 (6 bases). Germline V gene sequence: CDR1 LNHDA, CDR2 SQIVND (reference sequence). This CDR3 spans 15 amino acids. Trimming left V 5 bases short and J 4 bases short, with 15 bases between. The chain's CDR3 is CASSPFGGGYNEQFF. For the CDR3, the DNA is TGTGCCAGTAGTCCTTTTGGGGGCGGGTACAATGAGCAGTTCTTC.

The V gene is TRBV10-3, the J gene TRBJ1-2; D is possibly TRBD1 (6 bases). The CDR3 is 11 amino acids. Trimming pared 8 bases from V and 6 bases from J, leaving 10 bases between. The V gene's germline CDR1 is ENHRY and CDR2 SYGVKD. The CDR3 sequence is CAIRAGDGYTF. Here the CDR3 DNA reads TGTGCCATCCGCGCAGGGGATGGCTACACCTTC.